Listed below are T cell receptor beta chains from one sample, sequenced in a study of OX40 agonist ivuxolimab in advanced cancers. Using immunoSEQ multiplex PCR, the repertoire was profiled, and TCRdb retains in-frame clones only, with some absent. This table has about 80,000 clones, just under 85% appearing once. Here the sequenced sample was CD4+ or CD8+ T cells sorted from blood, taken in a trial of the OX40 agonist ivuxolimab. All receptors derive from an adult with an advanced solid tumor such as melanoma, head and neck, liver or kidney cancer. CDR3s include the opening cysteine and the closing phenylalanine or tryptophan. Each record gives: V gene, J gene, D gene, clone size, CDR3 DNA, CDR3 protein. A D gene is named only where the DNA matches it firmly. Size tells how often a clone was seen (once, few, many) or the class of an expanded clone, and some rows leave it out.

v_call: TRBV7-2
j_call: TRBJ1-2
d_call: NA
clone_size: few
cdr3_nt: TGTGCCAGCAGCCCCCGCGAGGAAAACTATGGCTACACCTTC
cdr3_aa: CASSPREENYGYTF

v_call: TRBV6-1
j_call: TRBJ2-1
d_call: NA
clone_size: NA
cdr3_nt: TGTGCCAGCAGTGTACTCGCTGCGAGTTACAATGAGCAGTTCTTC
cdr3_aa: CASSVLAASYNEQFF

v_call: TRBV4-1
j_call: TRBJ1-2
d_call: NA
clone_size: NA
cdr3_nt: TGCGCCAGCAGCCAAGATGTTACCGCATTCGGCTATGGCTACACCTTC
cdr3_aa: CASSQDVTAFGYGYTF

v_call: TRBV19
j_call: TRBJ2-5
d_call: NA
clone_size: NA
cdr3_nt: TGTGCCAGTAGTAGAGAGGCCAGGGGTATAGAGACCCAGTACTTC
cdr3_aa: CASSREARGIETQYF

v_call: TRBV7-8
j_call: TRBJ2-1
d_call: NA
clone_size: NA
cdr3_nt: TGTGCCAGCAGACCAATGGACTACAATGAGCAGTTCTTC
cdr3_aa: CASRPMDYNEQFF

v_call: TRBV6-6
j_call: TRBJ2-7
d_call: TRBD2
clone_size: few
cdr3_nt: TGTGCCAGCAGTCCTAGGGAGGGCCACTTCTACGAGCAGTACTTC
cdr3_aa: CASSPREGHFYEQYF

v_call: TRBV6-1
j_call: TRBJ2-7
d_call: NA
clone_size: NA
cdr3_nt: TGTGCCAGCAGTGACGTGTGGGACAAGGAGCAGTACTTC
cdr3_aa: CASSDVWDKEQYF

v_call: TRBV28
j_call: TRBJ2-1
d_call: TRBD2
clone_size: NA
cdr3_nt: TGTGCCAGCAGTTCTCCGGGAGCGGGAGGCGTAAATGAGCAGTTCTTC
cdr3_aa: CASSSPGAGGVNEQFF

v_call: TRBV19
j_call: TRBJ2-1
d_call: TRBD2
clone_size: NA
cdr3_nt: TGTGCCAGTAGTATACAACTAGCGGGAGTTCGAGAGCAGTTCTTC
cdr3_aa: CASSIQLAGVREQFF

v_call: TRBV18
j_call: TRBJ2-1
d_call: TRBD2
clone_size: NA
cdr3_nt: TGTGCCAGCTCACCGAGCGGGGGCCCTCAGGGGCAGTTCTTC
cdr3_aa: CASSPSGGPQGQFF

v_call: TRBV19
j_call: TRBJ2-7
d_call: NA
clone_size: NA
cdr3_nt: TGTGCCAGTGGCCGGAGTTTCTACGAGCAGTACTTC
cdr3_aa: CASGRSFYEQYF

v_call: TRBV19
j_call: TRBJ2-1
d_call: TRBD2
clone_size: NA
cdr3_nt: TGTGCCAGTAGTTCCCCTAGCGGGGGCCTCGACAATGAGCAGTTCTTC
cdr3_aa: CASSSPSGGLDNEQFF

v_call: TRBV19
j_call: TRBJ2-7
d_call: TRBD2
clone_size: NA
cdr3_nt: TGTGCCAGTAGTATCCAGCGGGGGAGCTCCTACGAGCAGTACTTC
cdr3_aa: CASSIQRGSSYEQYF

v_call: TRBV6-5
j_call: TRBJ2-5
d_call: NA
clone_size: NA
cdr3_nt: TGTGCCAGCAGTTACTCGCAGGCGGCGGCAAGGACCCAGTACTTC
cdr3_aa: CASSYSQAAARTQYF

v_call: TRBV6-1
j_call: TRBJ2-7
d_call: NA
clone_size: NA
cdr3_nt: TGTGCCAGCCTAAGAAGGGCGGCAGGGTACGACGAGCAGTACTTC
cdr3_aa: CASLRRAAGYDEQYF

v_call: TRBV19
j_call: TRBJ1-4
d_call: NA
clone_size: NA
cdr3_nt: TGTGCCAGTAGTATCCCCGGAAGGTCAACTAATGAAAAACTGTTTTTT
cdr3_aa: CASSIPGRSTNEKLFF

v_call: TRBV11-2
j_call: TRBJ2-1
d_call: NA
clone_size: NA
cdr3_nt: TGTGCCAGCACTGGGGTGGGGAATGAGCAGTTCTTC
cdr3_aa: CASTGVGNEQFF

v_call: TRBV30
j_call: TRBJ1-6
d_call: TRBD1
clone_size: NA
cdr3_nt: TGTGCCTGGAGTACGGGGACAGGGCATTCACCCCTCCACTTT
cdr3_aa: CAWSTGTGHSPLHF

v_call: TRBV5-1
j_call: TRBJ2-1
d_call: TRBD1
clone_size: many
cdr3_nt: TGCGCCAGCAGCCCGGGACAGGGCACCTACAATGAGCAGTTCTTC
cdr3_aa: CASSPGQGTYNEQFF

v_call: TRBV5-1
j_call: TRBJ2-5
d_call: NA
clone_size: few
cdr3_nt: TGCGCCAGCAGCCAGACTAGTTTGGAGACCCAGTACTTC
cdr3_aa: CASSQTSLETQYF

v_call: TRBV5-5
j_call: TRBJ1-1
d_call: NA
clone_size: NA
cdr3_nt: TGTGCCAGCAGCTTGCTTCAGGGAGAAGGCATGAACACTGAAGCTTTCTTT
cdr3_aa: CASSLLQGEGMNTEAFF

v_call: TRBV9
j_call: TRBJ1-6
d_call: NA
clone_size: few
cdr3_nt: TGTGCCAGCAGCGCATCCCACACGGGGTCACCCCTCCACTTT
cdr3_aa: CASSASHTGSPLHF

v_call: TRBV29-1
j_call: TRBJ2-3
d_call: NA
clone_size: NA
cdr3_nt: TGCAGCGTGGGGGATCCCCGAAGGGATACGCAGTATTTT
cdr3_aa: CSVGDPRRDTQYF

v_call: TRBV28
j_call: TRBJ1-1
d_call: NA
clone_size: NA
cdr3_nt: TGTGCCAGCAAGGTTAGGAGCACTGAAGCTTTCTTT
cdr3_aa: CASKVRSTEAFF

v_call: TRBV19
j_call: TRBJ1-5
d_call: TRBD1
clone_size: NA
cdr3_nt: TGTGCCAGTTCCGGGACAGGGGGCCATCAGCCCCAGCATTTT
cdr3_aa: CASSGTGGHQPQHF

v_call: TRBV5-1
j_call: TRBJ1-1
d_call: TRBD1
clone_size: NA
cdr3_nt: TGCGCCAGCAGCTCCCGAGGGACAGGGGGTTTTAACACTGAAGCTTTCTTT
cdr3_aa: CASSSRGTGGFNTEAFF

v_call: TRBV6-5
j_call: TRBJ1-2
d_call: NA
clone_size: NA
cdr3_nt: TGTGCCAGCATCTCGGGGGTTGGTGGCTACACCTTC
cdr3_aa: CASISGVGGYTF

v_call: TRBV10-3
j_call: TRBJ2-7
d_call: NA
clone_size: once
cdr3_nt: TGTGCCACGCGACAGGATTCCTACGAGCAGTACTTC
cdr3_aa: CATRQDSYEQYF

v_call: TRBV6-5
j_call: TRBJ2-1
d_call: NA
clone_size: NA
cdr3_nt: TGTGCCAGCAGTTTGGGTTACTCCTACAATGAGCAGTTCTTC
cdr3_aa: CASSLGYSYNEQFF